The present T cell receptor (beta chain) was sequenced within a study of read filtering for tumor transcriptome and immune sequencing. Across the study: Mean patient age was approximately 66 years, range roughly 40 to 85; 17 male, more than 11 female. R-ISS stage counts were eight or nine for I, about 16 for II, six or seven for III. Study-level findings and limits: Around 82% of IR-seq clonotypes had a single read, yet these held approximately 3.7% of reads.

This clonotype was detected many times. Its specificity is unknown. The library was built from roughly 400 ng RNA with molecular barcoded adaptors for alpha/delta and beta/gamma chains. TCRdb analysed the reads with MiXCR anew, one entry per CDR3 protein. In the table there are roughly 90,000 distinct CDR3 sequences, 9% to 15% of which are singletons. This CDR3 has 19 amino acids. The junction had 15 bases not matched to a gene; V was cut back by 1 base and J by 4 bases. CDR1 SGHRS and CDR2 YFSETQ come from the germline V gene. V usage is TRBV5-1 and J usage is TRBJ2-3; 10 bases fit TRBD2. The receptor's source is a donor at least 40 years old with multiple myeloma. Sequenced sample: a population of CD138-negative cells sorted from bone marrow. The CDR3 is CASSLKPFTSGMLADTQYF. CDR3 bases: TGCGCCAGCAGCTTGAAGCCATTCACTAGCGGGATGCTGGCAGATACGCAGTATTTT.